Listed below are T cell receptor beta chains from one sample, sequenced in a study of T cells after yellow fever vaccination. MiXCR, run by TCRdb on the 5' RACE reads, gives a single entry per CDR3 protein. The sample lists a few hundred thousand distinct CDR3 sequences, approximately 19% occurring once. The sequences come from PBMCs, collected before the yellow fever booster vaccination. The receptor source for this set is a man between 18 and 29 years old who received the YFV17D yellow fever vaccine. CDR3s include the opening cysteine and the closing phenylalanine or tryptophan. A D gene is named only where the DNA matches it firmly. Only part of the rows carry a size: once, few, many, or a class if the clone is expanded.

-	TRBJ2-2	TRBV6-5	-	TGTGCCAGCAGTTTCGGATCGGTGTTCCGCACCGGGGAGCTGTTTTTT	CASSFGSVFRTGELFF
-	TRBJ1-2	TRBV15	-	TGTGCCACCAGCAGGAAGGGGTCTAGCGGCTACACCTTC	CATSRKGSSGYTF
TRBD1	TRBJ2-7	TRBV4-2	few	TGTGCCAGCAGCCAAGCTCCCGGGACTCAGGGGGCCGAGCAGTACTTC	CASSQAPGTQGAEQYF
-	TRBJ1-3	TRBV5-1	-	TGCGCCAGCAGCTTGGATACAGGGATTGGCTCTGGAAACACCATATATTTT	CASSLDTGIGSGNTIYF
-	TRBJ1-6	TRBV5-5	few	TGTGCCAGCAGCTCCAATCTTGGGAGGGACTCCTATAATTCACCCCTCCACTTT	CASSSNLGRDSYNSPLHF
-	TRBJ2-1	TRBV7-9	-	TGTGCCAGCAGCTTAGAGCCCTCGTACAATGAGCAGTTCTTC	CASSLEPSYNEQFF
TRBD1	TRBJ1-5	TRBV12-3/TRBV12-4	-	TGTGCCAGCAGAGGGACAGATAGCAATCAGCCCCAGCATTTT	CASRGTDSNQPQHF
-	TRBJ2-2	TRBV3-1	-	TGTGCCAGCAGCCAAGGTTGGATCGGGGAGCTGTTTTTT	CASSQGWIGELFF
-	TRBJ1-1	TRBV20-1	-	TGCAGTGCTAGAGTTATCAGGGTCCCGAACACTGAAGCTTTCTTT	CSARVIRVPNTEAFF
TRBD1	TRBJ2-4	TRBV4-3	few	TGCGCCAGCAGCCAAGGGCCGGGGACAGGGGGAAACATTCAGTACTTC	CASSQGPGTGGNIQYF
-	TRBJ2-7	TRBV7-9	few	TGTGCCAGCAGCTTAGTGGGGGGACTGGGACGGGTCGAGCAGTACTTC	CASSLVGGLGRVEQYF
-	TRBJ2-3	TRBV12-3/TRBV12-4	few	TGTGCCAGCAGGGTCGAAGGGGGTTCTGGCACAGATACGCAGTATTTT	CASRVEGGSGTDTQYF
TRBD2	TRBJ2-3	TRBV6-5	-	TGTGCCAGCAGTTACGAGTTCACTAGCGGGGGTCGAGATACGCAGTATTTT	CASSYEFTSGGRDTQYF
TRBD1	TRBJ1-5	TRBV25-1	-	TGTGCCAGCAGTGAATTTGACAGGGGGTTGGATCAGCCCCAGCATTTT	CASSEFDRGLDQPQHF
-	TRBJ2-2	TRBV5-5	-	TGTGCCAGCTCTATGGCGGTGGGGGCGCGCACCGGGGAGCTGTTTTTT	CASSMAVGARTGELFF
-	TRBJ1-1	TRBV2	many	TGTGCCAGCAGTGAGAGCAGTGTGGGGACTGAAGCTTTCTTT	CASSESSVGTEAFF
-	TRBJ1-2	TRBV6-2/TRBV6-3	-	TGTGCCAGCAGTTACGTCCGACTCTATGGCTACACCTTC	CASSYVRLYGYTF
-	TRBJ2-5	TRBV29-1	few	TGCAGCGTCGCCTACCCAGAACAAGAGACCCAGTACTTC	CSVAYPEQETQYF
-	TRBJ2-3	TRBV7-2	-	TGTGCCAGCAGCTTAGCATTCGGCAGGGGGGGCACAGATACGCAGTATTTT	CASSLAFGRGGTDTQYF
-	TRBJ2-3	TRBV12-3/TRBV12-4	-	TGTGCCAGCACCCTTTACGGAGATACGCAGTATTTT	CASTLYGDTQYF
-	TRBJ1-2	TRBV5-1	few	TGCGCCAGGGCCGGACGGCGGGTAAGCGACGGCTACACCTTC	CARAGRRVSDGYTF
-	TRBJ1-6	TRBV12-3/TRBV12-4	few	TGTGCCAGCAGTTTGTGGGGGTCCTATAATTCACCCCTCCACTTT	CASSLWGSYNSPLHF
-	TRBJ2-2	TRBV29-1	few	TGCAGCGTTGAAGAACAGGGAGGGGCGGCCGGGGAGCTGTTTTTT	CSVEEQGGAAGELFF
-	TRBJ2-3	TRBV7-6	few	TGTGCCAGCAGCCGGACAGGGAGGGCAGATACGCAGTATTTT	CASSRTGRADTQYF
-	TRBJ2-3	TRBV6-6	-	TGTGCCAGCAGTCGAACTAGCCTCCAAACAGATACGCAGTATTTT	CASSRTSLQTDTQYF
-	TRBJ1-1	TRBV7-8	-	TGTGCCAGCAGCAAGACAGAAAACACTGAAGCTTTCTTT	CASSKTENTEAFF
TRBD2	TRBJ2-1	TRBV12-3/TRBV12-4	few	TGTGCCAGCAGCCTGACTAGCGGGGGACTCGTAATATACAATGAGCAGTTCTTC	CASSLTSGGLVIYNEQFF
-	TRBJ2-3	TRBV7-2	-	TGTGCCAGCAGCTTATCTTCGGGACTCGGGACGGCAGATACGCAGTATTTT	CASSLSSGLGTADTQYF
TRBD1	TRBJ1-1	TRBV4-3	-	TGCGCCAGCAGCCACGGGACAGGGGGCGCCGGGGCTGAAGCTTTCTTT	CASSHGTGGAGAEAFF
TRBD2	TRBJ2-1	TRBV7-8	-	TGTGCCAGCAGCTTAGGTTCAGCGGGGAGCTCCTACAATGAGCAGTTCTTC	CASSLGSAGSSYNEQFF
TRBD1	TRBJ1-1	TRBV29-1	-	TGCAGCGCACCGGGACAGGGGAACACTGAAGCTTTCTTT	CSAPGQGNTEAFF
-	TRBJ2-3	TRBV7-3	-	TGTGCCAGCAGCTCCCGAGGGGTAACAGATACGCAGTATTTT	CASSSRGVTDTQYF
-	TRBJ1-1	TRBV3-1	-	TGTGCCAGCAGCCTCAATTCCTCTCCCGGGGCAAGGGCTTTCTTT	CASSLNSSPGARAFF